This T cell receptor beta chain is drawn from a study of blood T cell repertoires in COVID-19. This table comes from immunoSEQ multiplex PCR, and its TCRdb copy is limited to in-frame clones, with some not included. Here the sample spans roughly 40,000 clones, around 84% being singletons. Specimen: peripheral blood. The receptor comes from a man between 65 and 85 years old with acute or convalescent COVID-19.

The CDR3 here is CASIRGAGGELFF. CDR3 in DNA: TGTGCCAGTATCAGGGGGGCTGGCGGGGAGCTGTTTTTT. The genes are TRBV19 and TRBJ2-2, with D perhaps matching TRBD1 (7 bases). V lost 7 bases, J lost 7 bases, and 13 bases lay in between. This CDR3 region has 13 residues. Germline V CDR1 and CDR2: LNHDA, SQIVND (reference sequence).